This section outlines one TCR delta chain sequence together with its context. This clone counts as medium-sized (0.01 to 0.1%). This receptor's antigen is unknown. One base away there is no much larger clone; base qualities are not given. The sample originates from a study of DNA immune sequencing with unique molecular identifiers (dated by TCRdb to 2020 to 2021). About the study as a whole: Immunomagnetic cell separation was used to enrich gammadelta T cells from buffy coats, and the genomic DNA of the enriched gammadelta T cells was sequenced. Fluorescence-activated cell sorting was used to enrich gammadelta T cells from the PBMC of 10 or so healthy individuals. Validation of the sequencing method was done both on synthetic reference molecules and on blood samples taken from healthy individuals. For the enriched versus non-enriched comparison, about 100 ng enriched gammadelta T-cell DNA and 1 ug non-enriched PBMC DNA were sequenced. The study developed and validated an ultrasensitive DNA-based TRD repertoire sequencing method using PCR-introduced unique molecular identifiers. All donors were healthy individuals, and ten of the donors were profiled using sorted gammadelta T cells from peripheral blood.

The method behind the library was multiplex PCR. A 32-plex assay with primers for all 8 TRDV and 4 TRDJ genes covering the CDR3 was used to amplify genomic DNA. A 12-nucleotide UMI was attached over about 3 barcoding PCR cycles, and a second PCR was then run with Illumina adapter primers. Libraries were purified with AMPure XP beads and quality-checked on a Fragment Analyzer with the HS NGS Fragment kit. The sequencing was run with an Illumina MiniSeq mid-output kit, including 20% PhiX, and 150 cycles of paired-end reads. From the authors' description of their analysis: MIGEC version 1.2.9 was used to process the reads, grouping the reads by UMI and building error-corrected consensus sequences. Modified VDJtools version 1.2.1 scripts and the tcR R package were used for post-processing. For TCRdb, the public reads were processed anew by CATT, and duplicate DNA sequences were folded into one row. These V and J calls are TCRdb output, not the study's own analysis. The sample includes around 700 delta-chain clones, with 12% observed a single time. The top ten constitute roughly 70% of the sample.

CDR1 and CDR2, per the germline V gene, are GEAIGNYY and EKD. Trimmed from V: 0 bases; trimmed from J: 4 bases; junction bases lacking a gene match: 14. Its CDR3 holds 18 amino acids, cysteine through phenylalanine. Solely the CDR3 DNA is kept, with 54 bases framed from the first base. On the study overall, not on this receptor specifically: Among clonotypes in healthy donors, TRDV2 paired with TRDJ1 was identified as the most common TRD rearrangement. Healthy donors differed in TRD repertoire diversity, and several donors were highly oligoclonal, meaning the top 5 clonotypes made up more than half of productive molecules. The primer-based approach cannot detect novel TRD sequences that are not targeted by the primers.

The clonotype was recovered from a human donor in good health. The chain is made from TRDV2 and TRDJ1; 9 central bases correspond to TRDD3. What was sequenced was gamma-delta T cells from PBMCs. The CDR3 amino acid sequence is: CACDTVGTGGDTGDKLIF. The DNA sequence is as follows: TGTGCCTGTGACACCGTTGGGACAGGCGGGGATACGGGCGATAAACTCATCTTT.